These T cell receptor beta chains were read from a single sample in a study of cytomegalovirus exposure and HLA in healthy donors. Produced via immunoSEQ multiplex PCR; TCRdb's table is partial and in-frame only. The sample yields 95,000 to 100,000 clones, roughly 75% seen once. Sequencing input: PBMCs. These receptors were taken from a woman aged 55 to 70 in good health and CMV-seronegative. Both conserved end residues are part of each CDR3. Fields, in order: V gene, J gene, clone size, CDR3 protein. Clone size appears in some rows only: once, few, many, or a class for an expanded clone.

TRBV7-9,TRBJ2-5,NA,CASSPPSGRGGTQYF
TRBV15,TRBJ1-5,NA,CATSRAREGQPQHF
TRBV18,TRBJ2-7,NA,CASSPNAPGQGSYEQYF
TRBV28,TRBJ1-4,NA,CASKPDVGQGNEKLFF
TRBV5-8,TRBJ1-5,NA,CASSLAGGDLQPQHF
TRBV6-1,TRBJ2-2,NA,CASNSGRGLGELFF
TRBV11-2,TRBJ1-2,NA,CASSLVGVTGSGYTF
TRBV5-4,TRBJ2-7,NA,CASSLVQGASGEQYF
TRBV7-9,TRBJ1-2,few,CASSAPDRFYGYTF
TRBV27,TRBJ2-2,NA,CASIFPGELFF
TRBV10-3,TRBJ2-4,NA,CAISDSTEVKDIQYF
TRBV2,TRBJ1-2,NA,CASRDGTGTANYGYTF
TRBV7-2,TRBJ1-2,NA,CASSLHNDRQYGYTF
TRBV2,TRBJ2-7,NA,CASSELSYEQYF
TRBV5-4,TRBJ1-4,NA,CASSSGGPNEKLFF
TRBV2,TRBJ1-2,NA,CASRETGRGYTF